This entry lists 18 T cell receptor beta chains sequenced from one sample in a study of cytomegalovirus exposure and HLA in healthy donors. Use of 60 Vbeta and 13 Jbeta primers characterized the PCR. Repertoires were generated with immunoSEQ multiplex PCR, while TCRdb's copy carries only in-frame clones and drops some. The sample consists of more than 95,000 clones, approximately 66% of them appearing once. Sequencing input: PBMCs. The receptors come from a woman aged 50 to 60 in good health and CMV-seronegative.

The chain couples TRBV7-9 to TRBJ1-3, with 9 bases fitting TRBD1. J lost 2 bases, V lost 3 bases, and 8 bases had no gene match. CDR3 size: 17 residues. The germline gives CDR1 SEHNR, CDR2 FQNEAQ (reference sequence). The chain's CDR3 is CASSFLGQGAPGNTIYF. CDR3 coding DNA: TGTGCCAGCAGCTTCCTGGGACAGGGAGCTCCTGGAAACACCATATATTTT.

The sample holds one count of this clone. The chain joins TRBV6-5 to TRBJ2-7, with 12 bases matching TRBD2. V lost 5 bases, J lost 5 bases, and 7 bases stayed unmatched. CDR3 length equals 15 residues. CDR1 is MNHEY and CDR2 is SVGAGI in the germline V gene. The CDR3 nucleotides read TGTGCCAGCAGTCGCCGACTAGCGGGAGACAACGAGCAGTACTTC. Its translation is CASSRRLAGDNEQYF.

The V gene is TRBV19, the J gene TRBJ1-2; TRBD1 matches 10 bases. The germline gives CDR1 LNHDA, CDR2 SQIVND (reference sequence). Trimming removed 4 bases from V and 5 bases from J; junction bases left unmatched: 10. This CDR3 spans 16 amino acids. This CDR3 is CASSTRRQGAFYGYTF. The CDR3 DNA reads as TGTGCCAGTAGTACCCGACGACAGGGGGCCTTTTATGGCTACACCTTC. Variable domain in full (rest from reference TRBV19 and TRBJ1-2): DGGITQSPKYLFRKEGQNVTLSCEQNLNHDAMYWYRQDPGQGLRLIYYSQIVNDFQKGDIAEGYSVSREKKESFPLTVTSAQKNPTAFYLCASSTRRQGAFYGYTFGSGTRLTVV.

The chain couples TRBV4-2 to TRBJ2-5, with 10 nucleotides matching TRBD2. CDR1 and CDR2 from the germline V gene are LGHNA and YNFKEQ. V dropped 0 bases and J dropped 4; count of bases not matched to a gene: 5. This CDR3 comprises 16 residues. CDR3 sequence: CASSQEGAGGPETQYF. CDR3 DNA sequence: TGTGCCAGCAGCCAAGAGGGAGCGGGGGGGCCAGAGACCCAGTACTTC.

This clone appeared a single time. The chain uses TRBV28 and TRBJ2-7, with TRBD2 as a possible D gene (6 bases). Per the germline V gene, CDR1 is MDHEN and CDR2 is SYDVKM. The ends were cut back, 2 bases at V and 2 bases at J, with 13 bases in the middle. CDR3 length equals 15 residues. The CDR3 DNA follows: TGTGCCAGCAGTTTAGGGCTAGCGAGTACCTACGAGCAGTACTTC. Amino acids: CASSLGLASTYEQYF.

A remark on this clone: Other DNA sequences of this sample code for an identical CDR3. The V call is TRBV5-4, the J call TRBJ1-2; D may be TRBD1 (5 bases). Per the germline V gene, CDR1 is SGHNT and CDR2 is YYREEE (reference sequence). CDR3 length equals 14 residues. V was trimmed by 0 bases and J by 8 bases, leaving 14 bases between them. The CDR3 loop reads CASSLGATALGYTF. The CDR3 nucleotides are TGTGCCAGCAGCTTGGGGGCGACAGCTTTGGGCTACACCTTC. The variable domain in full, with the rest retrieved from reference TRBV5-4 and TRBJ1-2, is ETGVTQSPTHLIKTRGQQVTLRCSSQSGHNTVSWYQQALGQGPQFIFQYYREEENGRGNFPPRFSGLQFPNYSSELNVNALELDDSALYLCASSLGATALGYTFGSGTRLTVV.

The chain recombines TRBV30 with TRBJ2-2; D may be TRBD1 (5 bases). The length of the CDR3 is 13 residues. The V gene's germline CDR1 is GTSNPN and CDR2 SVGIG (reference sequence). V lost 4 bases to trimming and J lost 6 bases, with 12 bases between them. The CDR3 DNA follows: TGTGCCTGGACCCAGGGCCACCCCGGGGAGCTGTTTTTT. Its translation: CAWTQGHPGELFF.

The chain uses TRBV7-9 and TRBJ1-5; D is possibly TRBD1 (6 bases). V was cut by 6 bases and J by 3 bases, with 12 bases left in between. This CDR3 comprises 14 residues. Germline lookup yields CDR1 SEHNR and CDR2 FQNEAQ (reference sequence). CDR3 region: CASSPGQINQPQHF. The CDR3 coding sequence is TGTGCCAGCAGTCCCGGACAGATCAATCAGCCCCAGCATTTT.

This clone was detected only once. The genes are TRBV5-1 and TRBJ2-7; 10 nucleotides align to TRBD1. CDR3 length: 13 amino acids. Germline CDR1 and CDR2: SGHRS and YFSETQ. Unmatched junction bases numbered 6, after V lost 5 bases and J lost 7 bases. The chain's CDR3 is CASRGTGEREQYF. The DNA of the CDR3 is TGCGCCAGCAGAGGGACAGGGGAAAGGGAGCAGTACTTC.

This chain joins TRBV11-3 and TRBJ1-1, with 12 bases aligning to TRBD1. Germline V gene sequence: CDR1 SGHNT, CDR2 YENEEA. The CDR3 is made up of 14 amino acids. Trimming took 4 bases from V and 5 from J; bases not matched to a gene: 2. CDR3 sequence: CASSSGQGATEAFF. The CDR3 DNA reads TGTGCCAGCAGCTCGGGACAGGGGGCTACTGAAGCTTTCTTT.

This clone was detected only a few times. The CDR3 bases are TGTGCCTGGAGTTCCACTGGAAACACCATATATTTT. Residues: CAWSSTGNTIYF. J is TRBJ1-3 and V is TRBV30; D uncertain. Trimming took off 2 bases at V and 2 bases at J, with 4 bases between the two ends. Germline CDR1 GTSNPN, CDR2 SVGIG (reference sequence). This CDR3 is built from 12 residues.

This chain joins TRBV5-4 and TRBJ2-7, with TRBD2 as a possible D gene (6 bases). The CDR3 totals 15 residues. Germline lookup yields CDR1 SGHNT and CDR2 YYREEE (reference sequence). V dropped 5 bases and J dropped 4 bases, with 19 bases sitting between them. CDR3 bases: TGTGCCAGCAGGCGATTTGGGACTGGGACGTACGAGCAGTACTTC. This encodes CASRRFGTGTYEQYF.

The CDR3 protein is CASSEGGYVNQPQHF. The CDR3 DNA reads as TGTGCCAGCAGTGAGGGGGGGTATGTGAATCAGCCCCAGCATTTT. This rearrangement joins TRBV6-1 to TRBJ1-5, with D tentatively TRBD1 (5 bases). The CDR3 is 15 residues long. Between the trimmed V and J ends, which lost 3 bases and 4 bases, there was a span of 13 bases. CDR1 MNHNS and CDR2 SASEGT come from the germline V gene.

The gene calls are TRBV6-6 and TRBJ1-4, with 7 bases that match TRBD1. Germline CDR1 reads MNHNY; CDR2 reads SVGAGI (reference sequence). The CDR3 extends over 16 amino acids. V trimming: 2 bases; J trimming: 0 bases; junction bases outside the gene matches: 3. For the CDR3, the DNA is TGTGCCAGCAGTTACACAGGGGTTGCAACTAATGAAAAACTGTTTTTT. Residues: CASSYTGVATNEKLFF.

The chain carries TRBV4-1 and TRBJ1-5, with 8 bases that match TRBD1. Germline CDR1 reads MGHRA; CDR2 reads YSYEKL. With 3 bases clipped from V and 2 bases from J, the junction kept 3 bases outside the gene matches. The CDR3 spans 15 residues. Here the CDR3 reads CASSQMGQGNQPQHF. The DNA of the CDR3 is TGCGCCAGCAGCCAGATGGGACAGGGCAATCAGCCCCAGCATTTT.

V and J are TRBV10-2 and TRBJ2-3; 9 bases match TRBD2. The CDR3 runs to 14 residues. Germline CDR1 and CDR2: WSHSY and SAAADI. V was clipped by 5 bases and J by 1 base; unmatched bases: 1. CDR3 sequence (DNA): TGCGCCAGCAGTCTAGCGGGACGCACAGATACGCAGTATTTT. This gives the protein CASSLAGRTDTQYF.

The V call is TRBV5-5, the J call TRBJ2-1; 11 nucleotides agree with TRBD2. The germline V gene has CDR1 SGHKS and CDR2 YYEKEE (reference sequence). Trimming cost V 3 bases and J 0 bases; bases outside gene matches: 8. The CDR3 is made up of 18 amino acids. The CDR3 bases are TGTGCCAGCAGCTATGGACTAGCGGGCGCGGGCTCCTACAATGAGCAGTTCTTC. This translates into CASSYGLAGAGSYNEQFF.

V usage is TRBV7-9 and J usage is TRBJ1-6; D unclear. CDR3 length: 14 amino acids. V lost 1 base to trimming and J lost 4 bases, with 5 bases between them. The germline V gene encodes CDR1 SEHNR and CDR2 FQNEAQ (reference sequence). CDR3 DNA sequence: TGTGCCAGCAGCTTAGGGACTTATAATTCACCCCTCCACTTT. Translation gives CASSLGTYNSPLHF.